The present T cell receptor beta chain was sequenced within a study of blood T cell repertoires in COVID-19 (dated by TCRdb to 2019 to 2021). About the full investigation: Collaborator samples came from the United States, Italy and Spain and covered acute and convalescent phases of COVID-19. The material from the prospective study consisted of cDNA or gDNA derived from T cells, B-cell-depleted T cells, or PBMCs. Subjects who had been exposed to COVID-19, were actively infected with it, or had recovered from it provided the deeply sampled blood TCRbeta repertoires that made up the dataset. The repertoires were released in a freely available public database meant as a resource for research on the immune response to SARS-CoV-2. Samples came from the ongoing ImmuneRACE study (first 160 participants) plus 1,254 subjects from 6 global collaborators. Nearly every sample came with metadata listing a de-identified subject ID, COVID-19 status, age in years and sex. Where available, HLA class I and class II types were taken from metadata supplied by the sample provider and were not determined by assay-based typing.

V lost 5 bases and J lost 2 bases, and the count of bases not matched to a germline gene is 7. The germline V gene sets CDR1 to MDHEN and CDR2 to SYDVKM. The CDR3 numbers 15 residues from cysteine through phenylalanine. Only CDR3 DNA remains: 45 bases, in frame from the first base. In the case of this clone: No antigen is known for it. Base quality data are lacking; no much larger clone is found one base away.

A second Seattle source provided samples from volunteer blood donors who had recovered from COVID-19. The collaborating institutions used their own protocols to collect whole blood in K2EDTA tubes. For TCRbeta analysis, collaborators shipped samples as frozen whole blood, isolated PBMCs, or DNA extracted from either of those sample types. TCRbeta CDR3 regions were amplified from genomic DNA using the immunoSEQ Assay, a bias-controlled multiplex PCR. On the authors' methods: The number of nucleated cells in each sample was estimated by amplification of reference gene primers within the assay. Sequence reads were collapsed and filtered to measure the absolute abundance of every unique TCRbeta CDR3 rearrangement. For each sample, productive Simpson clonality was calculated as the square root of Simpson's diversity index across productive rearrangements. This immuneACCESS table, as held by TCRdb, lists in-frame sequences with V and J called but not all clones. Of the missing ones, under half trace to an unresolved V gene in checked studies; the others have no known cause. V and J calls and clone size are those listed in that table; D and trimming were worked out from the DNA. The sample has a few hundred thousand clones on record, around 88% of them singletons. 6.9% of the sample goes to the ten largest clones.

The study at large found these results: The amount of clinical and demographic metadata varied by source and participant and was provided uncurated.

The sequenced material came from peripheral blood. The origin of this receptor is a woman in her thirties who had recovered from COVID-19. This sequence uses TRBV28 and TRBJ2-5; TRBD1 fits 8 bases in the junction. The CDR3 here reads CASSADRDSQETQYF. The bases read TGTGCCAGCAGTGCGGACAGGGATTCGCAAGAGACCCAGTACTTC.